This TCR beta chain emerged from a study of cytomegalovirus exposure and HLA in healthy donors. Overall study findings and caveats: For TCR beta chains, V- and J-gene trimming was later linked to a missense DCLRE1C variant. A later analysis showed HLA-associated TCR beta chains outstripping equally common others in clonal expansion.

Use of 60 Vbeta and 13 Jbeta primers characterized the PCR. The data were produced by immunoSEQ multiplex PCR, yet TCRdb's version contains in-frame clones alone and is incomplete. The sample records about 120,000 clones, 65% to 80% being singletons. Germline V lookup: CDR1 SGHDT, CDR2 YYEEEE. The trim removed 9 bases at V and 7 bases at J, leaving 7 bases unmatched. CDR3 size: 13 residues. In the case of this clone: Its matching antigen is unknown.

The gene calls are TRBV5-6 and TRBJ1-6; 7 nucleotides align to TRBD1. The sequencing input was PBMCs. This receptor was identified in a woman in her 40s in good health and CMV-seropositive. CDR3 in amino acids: CATAGGWNSPLHF. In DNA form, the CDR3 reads TGTGCCACCGCAGGGGGATGGAATTCACCCCTCCACTTT.